The 2 T cell receptor beta chains below were found in one sample sequenced in a study of identifying expanded T cells in peripheral blood. Generated by immunoSEQ multiplex PCR, the TCRdb table keeps only in-frame clones and is missing some. This sample has more than 50,000 clones, with under 85% found just once. Sequencing input: blood. These receptors came from a person between 18 and 75 years old in good health.

Details on this clone: This may stem from a read error, because a much larger clone lies one nucleotide away. Other nucleotide sequences from this sample produce the same CDR3. The V gene is TRBV5-1, the J gene TRBJ1-3; D call uncertain. The CDR3 sequence is 14 residues long. The germline V gene has CDR1 SGHRS and CDR2 YFSETQ. V lost 2 bases to trimming and J lost 0 bases, with 6 bases between them. Here the CDR3 DNA reads TGCGCCAGCAGCTTCTCAGGCTCTGGAAACACCATATATTTT. Translation: CASSFSGSGNTIYF.

The genes are TRBV5-6 and TRBJ2-2; D is perhaps TRBD2 (5 bases). Trimming removed 0 bases at V and 1 base at J, with 10 bases between. Germline V CDR1 and CDR2: SGHDT, YYEEEE. The CDR3 has 16 amino acids. The CDR3, as DNA: TGTGCCAGCAGCTTGGAGAGCGGAGTGAACACCGGGGAGCTGTTTTTT. Translated: CASSLESGVNTGELFF.